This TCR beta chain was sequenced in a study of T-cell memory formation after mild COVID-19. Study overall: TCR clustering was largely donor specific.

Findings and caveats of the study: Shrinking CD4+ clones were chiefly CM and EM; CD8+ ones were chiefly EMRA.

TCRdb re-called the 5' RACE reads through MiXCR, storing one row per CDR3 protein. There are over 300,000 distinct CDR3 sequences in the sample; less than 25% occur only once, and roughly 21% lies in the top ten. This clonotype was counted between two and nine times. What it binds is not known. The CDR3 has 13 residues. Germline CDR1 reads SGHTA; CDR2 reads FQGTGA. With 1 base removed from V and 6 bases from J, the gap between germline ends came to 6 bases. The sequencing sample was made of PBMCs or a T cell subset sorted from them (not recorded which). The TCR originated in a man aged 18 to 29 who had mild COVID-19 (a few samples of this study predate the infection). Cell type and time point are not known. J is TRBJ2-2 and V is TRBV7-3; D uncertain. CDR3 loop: CASSLKESGELFF. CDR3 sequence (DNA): TGTGCCAGCAGCTTAAAGGAGTCCGGGGAGCTGTTTTTT.